The text below deals with one T cell receptor (beta chain). This record belongs to a study of T cell responses to AZD1222 COVID-19 vaccine. Assay used: immunoSEQ multiplex PCR; TCRdb lists only in-frame clones, some missing. This sample has 150,000 to 190,000 clones, with around 87% found just once. Trimming pared 5 bases from V and 3 bases from J, leaving 8 bases between. Germline V CDR1 and CDR2: GTSNPN, SVGIG (reference sequence). The CDR3 sequence is 13 residues long. The chain links TRBV30 to TRBJ1-6, with a possible D match to TRBD1 (5 bases). The starting material was peripheral blood, obtained 28 days after the second AZD1222 dose. This clonotype originated in an adult who received the AZD1222 COVID-19 vaccine. The CDR3 sequence: CAWGDSYNSPLHF. CDR3 nucleotide sequence: TGTGCCTGGGGCGACAGCTATAATTCACCCCTCCACTTT.